Reported below is one TCR beta chain. The sample is drawn from a study of T cells in Graves' hyperthyroidism and ophthalmopathy. As for the study in general: Blood was drawn when the patient was first diagnosed and still untreated.

TCR beta CDR3 region amplification was performed from RNA transcripts. Using the HTBI primer set, a first-round RT-PCR was run on the TCR CDR3. TCRdb re-derived calls from the multiplex PCR reads in MiXCR, one entry per CDR3 protein. In the table there are a few hundred thousand distinct CDR3 sequences, 15% to 17% of which are singletons. This TCR was sampled from a woman aged 25 to 39 with Graves' hyperthyroidism. The sample taken for sequencing was blood.

In DNA, the CDR3 is TGTGCCAGCAGCTTAGGGAGGGGTCCGGGAGGGTTTAATGAGCAGTTCTTC. Its translation: CASSLGRGPGGFNEQFF. The genes are TRBV5-5 and TRBJ2-1; 8 bases fit TRBD2. The CDR3 is 17 amino acids. Germline V gives CDR1 SGHKS, CDR2 YYEKEE (reference sequence). Trimming at V came to 2 bases and at J to 7 bases, leaving 14 bases not matched to a gene. Variable domain in full (rest from reference TRBV5-5 and TRBJ2-1): DAGVTQSPTHLIKTRGQQVTLRCSPISGHKSVSWYQQVLGQGPQFIFQYYEKEERGRGNFPDRFSARQFPNYSSELNVNALLLGDSALYLCASSLGRGPGGFNEQFFGPGTRLTVL.